One sample yielded the 14 T cell receptor beta chains listed below, sequenced in a study of Ad26.COV2.S vaccination and SARS-CoV-2 variants. Noted treatment: about 20 received Ad26.COV2.S at low or high dose, single or two shots; roughly five received placebo; per-sample allocation not given. Sampling happened 63 days after the first vaccine or placebo injection. Profiled with immunoSEQ multiplex PCR; TCRdb holds only in-frame clones, not every one. The data contain roughly 380,000 clones, roughly 90% of them singletons. The starting material was peripheral blood, obtained in a trial of Ad26.COV2.S vaccine versus placebo. The receptor set was obtained from a person between 18 and 65 years old who received the Ad26.COV2.S COVID-19 vaccine or a placebo.

This rearrangement joins TRBV3-1 (or the pseudogene TRBV3-2) to TRBJ2-5; D uncertain. The CDR3 loop spans 11 amino acids. CDR1 is LGHDT, CDR2 YNNKEL, per germline (reference sequence). Trimming stripped 4 bases from V and 6 bases from J, with 6 bases between. The CDR3, as DNA: TGTGCCAGCAGCCTCCGACAGACCCAGTACTTC. This sequence encodes CASSLRQTQYF.

The J gene is TRBJ1-3, the V gene TRBV7-2; D is unresolved. The CDR3 is 14 residues long. V was clipped by 1 base and J by 2 bases, with 6 bases between them. Germline lookup yields CDR1 SGHTA and CDR2 FQGNSA. CDR3 amino acids: CASSLGATGNTIYF. DNA of the CDR3: TGTGCCAGCAGCTTAGGAGCAACTGGAAACACCATATATTTT.

The chain uses TRBV6-1 and TRBJ1-2, with D unresolved. CDR3 length equals 15 residues. The ends were cut back, 2 bases at V and 10 bases at J, with 20 bases in the middle. Germline-derived CDR1 and CDR2 are MNHNS and SASEGT. CDR3 sequence reads: CASSEFSGLVMDYTF. The CDR3 nucleotides read TGTGCCAGCAGTGAATTTTCGGGTCTAGTAATGGACTACACCTTC.

This chain connects TRBV7-9 to TRBJ1-4; 7 bases align to TRBD1. V lost 3 bases and J lost 4; bases outside the gene matches: 2. Per germline, CDR1 SEHNR and CDR2 FQNEAQ (reference sequence). CDR3 length: 14 amino acids. In DNA form, the CDR3 reads TGTGCCAGCAGCTTTGGGACAGTTAATGAAAAACTGTTTTTT. Translating gives CASSFGTVNEKLFF.

The chain uses TRBV2 and TRBJ2-7, with 9 bases aligning to TRBD1. CDR1 is SNHLY, CDR2 FYNNEI, per germline. This CDR3 is 13 amino acids long. J gave up 7 bases and V 10 bases, and 11 bases lay outside the gene matches. The CDR3 nucleotides are TGTGCCACGGTTGGGACAGGGTTCGGGGAGCAGTACTTC. Translating it yields CATVGTGFGEQYF.

This clone was seen a handful of times. Other DNA sequences in this specimen translate into the identical CDR3. The chain joins TRBV6-1 to TRBJ1-4; no clear D gene. Trimming removed 3 bases at V and 5 bases at J, with 4 bases between. Per the germline V gene, CDR1 is MNHNS and CDR2 is SASEGT. CDR3 size: 12 residues. The DNA of the CDR3 is TGTGCCAGCAGTGAGCGGAATGAAAAACTGTTTTTT. Residues: CASSERNEKLFF.

Points on this clone: Other DNA sequences in this sample translate to the same CDR3. This chain joins TRBV9 and TRBJ2-7; 7 positions agree with TRBD1. From germline, CDR1 is SGDLS and CDR2 YYNGEE. The CDR3 is made up of 14 amino acids. Germline trimming cut 0 bases from V and 3 bases from J; bases unmatched to any gene: 3. The CDR3 sequence is CASSVGAGGYEQYF. DNA of the CDR3: TGTGCCAGCAGCGTAGGGGCAGGGGGCTACGAGCAGTACTTC.

The rearrangement links TRBV4-2 to TRBJ2-2, with TRBD2 identical over 7 bases. Germline V gene sequence: CDR1 LGHNA, CDR2 YNFKEQ. This CDR3 comprises 15 residues. J lost 7 bases, V lost 0 bases, and 5 bases had no gene match. This CDR3 is CASSQEGAGVGELFF. As DNA, the CDR3 is TGTGCCAGCAGCCAAGAAGGTGCGGGGGTCGGGGAGCTGTTTTTT.

CDR3 sequence reads: CASSQDVTGAYGYTF. CDR3 DNA sequence: TGCGCCAGCAGCCAAGATGTGACAGGGGCCTATGGCTACACCTTC. J is TRBJ1-2 and V is TRBV4-3; TRBD1 matches 8 bases. Germline values: CDR1 LGHNA, CDR2 YSLEER. Germline trimming cut 0 bases from V and 4 bases from J; bases unmatched to any gene: 4. The CDR3 length is 15 residues.

The gene calls are TRBV7-6 and TRBJ2-7; 8 bases align to TRBD2. Germline-derived CDR1 and CDR2 are SGHVS and FNYEAQ. V lost 0 bases to trimming and J lost 6 bases; unmatched junction nucleotides: 7. This CDR3 comprises 15 residues. The chain's CDR3 is CASSLAPSGGSEQYF. Written as DNA, the CDR3 is TGTGCCAGCAGCTTAGCGCCAAGCGGGGGCAGCGAGCAGTACTTC. Filled out from reference TRBV7-6 and TRBJ2-7, the complete variable domain reads GAGVSQSPRYKVTKRGQDVALRCDPISGHVSLYWYRQALGQGPEFLTYFNYEAQQDKSGLPNDRFSAERPEGSISTLTIQRTEQRDSAMYRCASSLAPSGGSEQYFGPGTRLTVT.

V usage is TRBV5-1 and J usage is TRBJ1-3, with 10 bases identical to TRBD1. Germline V CDR1 and CDR2: SGHRS, YFSETQ. The CDR3 loop spans 15 amino acids. Germline trimming cut 4 bases from V and 3 bases from J; bases unmatched to any gene: 4. CDR3 protein: CASSLTGGFGNTIYF. CDR3 sequence (DNA): TGCGCCAGCAGCCTGACAGGGGGCTTTGGAAACACCATATATTTT.

The chain couples TRBV16 to TRBJ1-6, with no clear D. This CDR3 has 15 residues. Germline values: CDR1 KGHSY, CDR2 FQNENV. Trimming shortened V by 4 bases and J by 6 bases, and 13 bases separated the two germline ends. The CDR3 region is CASSLTGQRNSPLHF. CDR3 nucleotides: TGTGCCAGCAGCCTTACGGGCCAGCGTAATTCACCCCTCCACTTT.

Only one count was recorded for this clone. The chain recombines TRBV2 with TRBJ2-1; 11 bases agree with TRBD2. This CDR3 contains 15 residues. CDR1 and CDR2 from the germline V gene are SNHLY and FYNNEI. Trimming at V came to 1 base and at J to 10 bases, leaving 6 bases not matched to a gene. The chain's CDR3 is CASSEEASGGSEQFF. The CDR3 nucleotides read TGTGCCAGCAGTGAAGAGGCTAGCGGGGGGTCGGAGCAGTTCTTC.

The genes are TRBV6-5 and TRBJ2-5, with D unclear. Germline V lookup: CDR1 MNHEY, CDR2 SVGAGI. The CDR3 is made up of 15 amino acids. Trimming pared 0 bases from V and 5 bases from J, leaving 13 bases between. CDR3 amino acids: CASSYSIGVGETQYF. CDR3 DNA: TGTGCCAGCAGTTACTCGATTGGGGTAGGGGAGACCCAGTACTTC.